This T cell receptor beta chain was retrieved from a study of T-cell reconstitution after alpha-beta-depleted transplantation in children. Unique molecular identifiers tagged the TCRbeta library. TCRdb passed the PCR reads through MiXCR, listing each CDR3 protein once. This sample has 500,000 to 650,000 distinct CDR3 sequences, with about 10% found just once. This CDR3 has 13 residues. Germline V gene data show CDR1 as MNHEY and CDR2 as SVGEGT. Losses at the gene ends were 6 bases for V and 3 bases for J; bases not matched to a gene: 5. Of note for this clonotype: Its antigen remains unknown.

Study-level points and caveats: T cells produced anew were the main source of T-cell counts and diversity one year after transplant. High day-60 TCRbeta diversity in some patients came from surviving recipient T cells and thymic progenitors. Several hundred rapidly expanded clones from non-depleted graft cells reportedly supplied alpha-beta T cells about two months post-transplant.

The sample here was PBMCs, mostly from graft donor cells, taken 180 days after TCRalphabeta/CD19-depleted stem cell transplant. This sequence originates from a female patient aged 2-10 years who had a stem cell transplant for aplastic anemia, so the T cells may come from the graft donor. The chain has TRBV6-2 or TRBV6-3 and TRBJ2-7, with 7 positions matching TRBD1. CDR3 DNA sequence: TGTGCCAGCAGGCGACAGGGTGGCTACGAGCAGTACTTC. The encoded protein is CASRRQGGYEQYF.